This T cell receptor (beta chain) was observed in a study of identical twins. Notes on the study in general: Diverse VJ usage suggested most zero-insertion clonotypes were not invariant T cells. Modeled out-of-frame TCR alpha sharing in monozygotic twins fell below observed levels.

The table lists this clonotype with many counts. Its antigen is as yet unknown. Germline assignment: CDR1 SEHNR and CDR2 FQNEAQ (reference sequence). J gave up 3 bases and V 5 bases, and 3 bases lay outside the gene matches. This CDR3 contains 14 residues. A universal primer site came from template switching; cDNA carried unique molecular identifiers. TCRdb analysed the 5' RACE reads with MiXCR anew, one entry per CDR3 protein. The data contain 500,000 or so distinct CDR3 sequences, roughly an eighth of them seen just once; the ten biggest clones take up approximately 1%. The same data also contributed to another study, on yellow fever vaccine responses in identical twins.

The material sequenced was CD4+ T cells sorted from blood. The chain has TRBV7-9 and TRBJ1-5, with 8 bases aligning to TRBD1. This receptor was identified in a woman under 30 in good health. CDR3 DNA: TGTGCCAGCAGCCTGGGACAGGACAATCAGCCCCAGCATTTT. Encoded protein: CASSLGQDNQPQHF.